These T cell receptor beta chains were read from a single sample in a study of technical replicates of blood from a few donors. The data were produced by immunoSEQ multiplex PCR, yet TCRdb's version contains in-frame clones alone and is incomplete. Of approximately 49,000 clones in the sample, 92% were seen once. What was sequenced was PBMCs. The source of these receptors is a human donor in good health. Some clones in this sample may be carry-over from other donors' samples. The CDR3 runs from the conserved cysteine through the conserved F or W. D genes are given only for firm matches. The size entry is marked missing in some rows and otherwise reads once, few, many or a size class.

j_call: TRBJ2-7
v_call: TRBV7-9
d_call: TRBD1
clone_size: once
cdr3_aa: CASSPGQKQYF
cdr3_nt: TGTGCCAGCAGCCCGGGACAGAAGCAGTACTTC

j_call: TRBJ2-7
v_call: TRBV21-1
d_call: .
clone_size: .
cdr3_aa: CASSPGQPYEQYF
cdr3_nt: TGTGCCAGCAGCCCGGGACAGCCATACGAGCAGTACTTC

j_call: TRBJ2-3
v_call: TRBV7-2
d_call: TRBD2
clone_size: .
cdr3_aa: CASSPLPTSSSTDTQYF
cdr3_nt: TGTGCCAGCAGCCCTCTCCCGACTAGCTCCAGCACAGATACGCAGTATTTT

j_call: TRBJ2-2
v_call: TRBV18
d_call: .
clone_size: .
cdr3_aa: CASSPRTAPNTGELFF
cdr3_nt: TGTGCCAGCTCACCTCGGACAGCCCCGAACACCGGGGAGCTGTTTTTT

j_call: TRBJ2-7
v_call: TRBV6-1
d_call: TRBD1
clone_size: .
cdr3_aa: CASSWDREQYF
cdr3_nt: TGTGCCAGCAGTTGGGACAGGGAGCAGTACTTC

j_call: TRBJ2-5
v_call: TRBV2
d_call: .
clone_size: .
cdr3_aa: CASSDRAETQYF
cdr3_nt: TGTGCCAGCAGTGACAGGGCGGAGACCCAGTACTTC

j_call: TRBJ2-2
v_call: TRBV4-3
d_call: TRBD2
clone_size: few
cdr3_aa: CASQPSGGDPNTGELFF
cdr3_nt: TGCGCCAGCCAACCGAGCGGGGGGGACCCGAACACCGGGGAGCTGTTTTTT

j_call: TRBJ2-7
v_call: TRBV7-8
d_call: .
clone_size: few
cdr3_aa: CASSHLGQFYEQYF
cdr3_nt: TGTGCCAGCAGCCACCTAGGACAGTTTTACGAGCAGTACTTC

j_call: TRBJ2-2
v_call: TRBV5-6
d_call: .
clone_size: .
cdr3_aa: CASSSKTLVFPGELFF
cdr3_nt: TGTGCCAGCAGCTCGAAAACTCTAGTTTTTCCCGGGGAGCTGTTTTTT

j_call: TRBJ2-7
v_call: TRBV4-2
d_call: .
clone_size: .
cdr3_aa: CASSQTGFGGLSEQYF
cdr3_nt: TGTGCCAGCAGCCAAACCGGTTTTGGAGGTCTGTCCGAGCAGTACTTC

j_call: TRBJ2-7
v_call: TRBV30
d_call: TRBD1
clone_size: .
cdr3_aa: CASDRGGYEQYF
cdr3_nt: TGTGCCTCTGACAGGGGGGGCTACGAGCAGTACTTC

j_call: TRBJ2-3
v_call: TRBV5-1
d_call: .
clone_size: .
cdr3_aa: CASMGGTGKNTQYF
cdr3_nt: TGCGCCAGCATGGGGGGAACAGGAAAAAATACGCAGTATTTT

j_call: TRBJ2-5
v_call: TRBV19
d_call: TRBD2
clone_size: .
cdr3_aa: CASSRAGGGEETQYF
cdr3_nt: TGTGCCAGTAGTAGGGCGGGAGGCGGGGAAGAGACCCAGTACTTC

j_call: TRBJ1-2
v_call: TRBV5-1
d_call: TRBD1
clone_size: .
cdr3_aa: CASSSTGAGGYTF
cdr3_nt: TGCGCCAGCAGTTCCACAGGGGCCGGGGGCTACACCTTC

j_call: TRBJ2-7
v_call: TRBV7-9
d_call: .
clone_size: .
cdr3_aa: CASSLGRRSGDEQYF
cdr3_nt: TGTGCCAGCAGCTTAGGACGGCGGTCGGGAGACGAGCAGTACTTC